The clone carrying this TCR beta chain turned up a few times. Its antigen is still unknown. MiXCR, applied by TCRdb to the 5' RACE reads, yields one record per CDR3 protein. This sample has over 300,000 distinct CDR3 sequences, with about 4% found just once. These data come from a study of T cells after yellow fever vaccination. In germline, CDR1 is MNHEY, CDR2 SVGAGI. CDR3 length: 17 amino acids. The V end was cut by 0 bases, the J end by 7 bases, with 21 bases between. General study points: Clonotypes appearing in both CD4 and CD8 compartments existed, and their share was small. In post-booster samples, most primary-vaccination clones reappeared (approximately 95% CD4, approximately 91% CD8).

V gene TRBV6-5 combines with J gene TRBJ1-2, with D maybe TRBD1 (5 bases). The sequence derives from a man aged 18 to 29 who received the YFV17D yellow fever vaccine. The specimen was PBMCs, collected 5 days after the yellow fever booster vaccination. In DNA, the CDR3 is TGTGCCAGCAGTTACTCGCCGGGACTCAGTTTTACGAGTGGCTACACCTTC. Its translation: CASSYSPGLSFTSGYTF.